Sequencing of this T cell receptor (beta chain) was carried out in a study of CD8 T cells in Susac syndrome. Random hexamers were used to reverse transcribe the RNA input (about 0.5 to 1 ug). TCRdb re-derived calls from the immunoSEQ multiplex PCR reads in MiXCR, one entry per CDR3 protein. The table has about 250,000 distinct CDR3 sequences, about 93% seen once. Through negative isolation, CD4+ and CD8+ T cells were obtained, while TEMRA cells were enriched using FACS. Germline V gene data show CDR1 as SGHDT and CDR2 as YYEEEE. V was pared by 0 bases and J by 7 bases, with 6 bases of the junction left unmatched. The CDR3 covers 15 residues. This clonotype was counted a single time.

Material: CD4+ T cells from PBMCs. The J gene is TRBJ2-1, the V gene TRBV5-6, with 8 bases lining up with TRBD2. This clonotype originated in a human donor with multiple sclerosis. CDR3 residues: CASSLVRGVANEQFF. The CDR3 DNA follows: TGTGCCAGCAGCTTGGTGCGGGGGGTCGCGAATGAGCAGTTCTTC.